This TCR beta chain was obtained from a study of CD8 T cells in Susac syndrome. Sequencing targeted TCR beta in blood CD8+ and CD4+ T cells. Germline V gives CDR1 MNHEY, CDR2 SMNVEV (reference sequence). With 5 bases clipped from V and 7 bases from J, the junction kept 7 bases outside the gene matches. The CDR3 is made up of 13 amino acids. Reverse transcription of about 0.45 to 1 ug RNA used random hexamers. The TCR beta CDR3 was amplified by immunoSEQ multiplex PCR across 54 Vbeta, 13 Jbeta. TCRdb reanalysed the immunoSEQ multiplex PCR reads using MiXCR and keeps one entry per CDR3 protein. The data hold fewer than 350,000 distinct CDR3 sequences, with approximately 85% observed a single time. Broader study findings: The authors acknowledged that the study's TCR sequencing and HLA analysis involved relatively few individuals.

Details on this clonotype: Its matching antigen is unknown.

Input material: CD8+ T cells from PBMCs. The chain joins TRBV27 to TRBJ2-7; 8 positions match TRBD2. The clonotype was recovered from a human donor with multiple sclerosis. The CDR3 spells CASSAGGVREQYF. For the CDR3, the DNA is TGTGCCAGCAGTGCCGGGGGGGTTCGAGAGCAGTACTTC.